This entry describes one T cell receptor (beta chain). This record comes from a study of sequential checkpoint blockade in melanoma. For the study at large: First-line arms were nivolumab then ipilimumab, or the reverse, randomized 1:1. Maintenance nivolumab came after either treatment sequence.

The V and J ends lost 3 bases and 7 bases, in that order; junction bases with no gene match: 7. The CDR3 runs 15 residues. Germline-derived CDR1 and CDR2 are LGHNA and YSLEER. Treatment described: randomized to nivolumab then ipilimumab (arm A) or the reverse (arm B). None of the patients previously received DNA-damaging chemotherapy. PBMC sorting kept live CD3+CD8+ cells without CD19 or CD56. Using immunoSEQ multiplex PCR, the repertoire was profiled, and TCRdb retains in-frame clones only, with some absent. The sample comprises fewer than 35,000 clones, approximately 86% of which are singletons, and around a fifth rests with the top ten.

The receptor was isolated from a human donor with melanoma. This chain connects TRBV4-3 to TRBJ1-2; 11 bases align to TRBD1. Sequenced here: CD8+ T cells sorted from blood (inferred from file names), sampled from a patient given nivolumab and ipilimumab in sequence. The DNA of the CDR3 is TGCGCCAGCAGCCACCGGACAGGGGGCGCCTCTGGCTACACCTTC. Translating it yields CASSHRTGGASGYTF.